These 26 T cell receptor beta chains share one sample of origin, sequenced in a study of Tregs in tolerant kidney transplant recipients. Libraries were prepared by immunoSEQ multiplex PCR; TCRdb keeps only in-frame clonotypes and omits some of them. The sample features under 40,000 clones, with around 15% in its top ten. The sample was CD8+ T cells from blood, taken before the transplant. The receptors stem from a human donor who received a combined kidney and bone marrow transplant.

Points on this clone: The read stops 3 residues short of the end of the CDR3; the missing end is completed from the germline J gene. The genes are TRBV2 and TRBJ2-1; a weak D match, TRBD1 (5 bases). The CDR3 has 17 residues. The germline gives CDR1 SNHLY, CDR2 FYNNEI. Trimming took off 4 bases at V and 0 bases at J, with 16 bases between the two ends. The CDR3 here is CASSARANDDSYNEQFF. Incomplete CDR3 DNA: TGTGCCAGCAGTGCCAGGGCGAATGATGACTCCTACAATGAG. The full variable domain, with the rest looked up from reference TRBV2 and TRBJ2-1, is EPEVTQTPSHQVTQMGQEVILRCVPISNHLYFYWYRQILGQKVEFLVSFYNNEISEKSEIFDDQFSVERPDGSNFTLKIRSTKLEDSAMYFCASSARANDDSYNEQFFGPGTRLTVL.

Comments on this clone: The CDR3 end falls 3 residues outside the read, so it is completed with the germline J gene. The chain is built from TRBV20-1 and TRBJ1-1, with TRBD1 matching over 12 bases. The CDR3 runs to 20 residues. The germline CDR1 and CDR2 sequences are DFQATT and SNEGSKA (reference sequence). The J segment lost 0 bases and the V segment lost 4 bases, leaving 18 bases of the junction unmatched. CDR3: CSAMGIRGTGGLMMNTEAFF. CDR3 DNA, as far as it was read: TGCAGTGCTATGGGGATCAGGGGGACAGGGGGCCTTATGATGAACACTGAA.

On this clone itself: The observed sequence ends 3 residues before the CDR3 terminus, with the missing tail filled in from the germline J gene. V is TRBV4-1 and J is TRBJ2-7, with D perhaps TRBD2 (5 bases). V gave up 0 bases and J gave up 3 bases, with 12 bases separating them. Germline V gene data show CDR1 as MGHRA and CDR2 as YSYEKL. The length of the CDR3 is 15 residues. CDR3: CASSQEASSIYEQYF. Incomplete CDR3 DNA: TGCGCCAGCAGCCAAGAGGCTAGCAGCATCTACGAG.

In the case of this clone: The read is 3 residues too short to cover the CDR3 end, so that end is filled in from the germline J gene. This rearrangement joins TRBV30 to TRBJ1-1, with a possible D match to TRBD1 (6 bases). CDR1 and CDR2 from the germline V gene are GTSNPN and SVGIG (reference sequence). The CDR3 runs to 12 residues. CDR3 residues: CACPSGGGGAFF. The part of the CDR3 DNA that was read is TGTGCCTGCCCGTCCGGGGGCGGGGGA. Variable domain in full (rest from reference TRBV30 and TRBJ1-1): SQTIHQWPATLVQPVGSPLSLECTVEGTSNPNLYWYRQAAGRGLQLLFYSVGIGQISSEVPQNLSASRPQDRQFILSSKKLLLSDSGFYLCACPSGGGGAFFGQGTRLTVV.

Notes on this clone: The CDR3 end is not reached by the read, which stops 3 residues before it; the germline J gene fills it in. The chain combines TRBV24-1 with TRBJ2-1; TRBD2 matches at 10 bases. Germline trimming cut 1 base from V and 5 bases from J; bases unmatched to any gene: 4. Germline CDR1 reads KGHDR; CDR2 reads SFDVKD. This CDR3 is built from 16 residues. Partial CDR3 DNA: TGTGCCACCAGTGATTTAGCGGGAGGGCCCCACAATGAG. Translated, it gives CATSDLAGGPHNE. In full, the CDR3 is CATSDLAGGPHNEQFF.

The CDR3 reads CASQRSGRAYYNEQFF. CDR3 DNA, as far as it was read: TGTGCCAGTCAAAGGAGCGGGAGGGCCTACTACAATGAG. The V call is TRBV19, the J call TRBJ2-1; 10 nucleotides match TRBD2. Sequencing ends 3 residues short of the CDR3 end; the germline J gene provides the rest. The germline gives CDR1 LNHDA, CDR2 SQIVND (reference sequence). The junction had 10 bases not matched to a gene; V was cut back by 8 bases and J by 3 bases. The CDR3 contains 16 residues.

As for this clone: The CDR3 end lies 3 residues beyond the end of the read and is filled in from the germline J gene. V gene TRBV29-1 combines with J gene TRBJ2-3, with 9 bases identical to TRBD2. Trimming took 7 bases from V and 6 from J; bases not matched to a gene: 5. The CDR3 runs to 12 residues. Germline CDR1 SQVTM, CDR2 ANQGSEA. This CDR3 is CSGGRAGDTQYF. CDR3 DNA, as far as it was read: TGCAGCGGCGGGAGGGCCGGGGATACG.

This chain's CDR3 is CASSRQEDEKLFF. Incomplete CDR3 DNA: TGTGCCAGCAGCAGACAAGAGGATGAAAAA. The rearrangement links TRBV13 to TRBJ1-4; no firm D call. The read ends 3 residues before the CDR3 terminus; that terminus is restored from the germline J gene. The CDR3 covers 13 residues. In germline, CDR1 is PRHDT, CDR2 FYEKMQ (reference sequence). The V end lost 5 bases, the J end lost 6 bases, and 10 bases lay between the germline ends.

Regarding this clone: The read stops 3 residues short of the end of the CDR3; the missing end is completed from the germline J gene. The chain combines TRBV2 with TRBJ1-5; D perhaps matches TRBD1 (6 bases). Deletions cut 2 bases from V and 4 bases from J, with 12 bases between. The germline V gene has CDR1 SNHLY and CDR2 FYNNEI. The CDR3 has 15 amino acids. This CDR3 reads CASSEWAGENQPQHF. CDR3 DNA (partial): TGTGCCAGCAGTGAATGGGCAGGGGAGAATCAGCCC.

Comment on this clone: The read terminates 3 residues ahead of where the CDR3 ends, so the germline J gene completes it. The J gene is TRBJ2-7, the V gene TRBV19; 14 bases agree with TRBD2. Unmatched junction bases numbered 4, after V lost 6 bases and J lost 6 bases. This CDR3 has 14 amino acids. Germline CDR1 LNHDA, CDR2 SQIVND (reference sequence). Incomplete CDR3 DNA: TGTGCCAGTAGCCAAGGACTAGCGGGAGGCGAG. Translating gives CASSQGLAGGE. The full CDR3 sequence reads CASSQGLAGGEQYF.

Remarks on this clone: The read ends 3 residues before the CDR3 terminus; that terminus is restored from the germline J gene. The genes are TRBV7-2 and TRBJ1-2, with 8 bases lining up with TRBD1. Germline V gene lookup returns CDR1 SGHTA and CDR2 FQGNSA. This CDR3 region has 13 residues. This chain's CDR3 is CASSLTGEVGYTF. CDR3 DNA (partial): TGTGCCAGCAGCCTGACAGGGGAAGTGGGC.

In regard to this clone: The sequenced fragment ends 3 residues before the CDR3 boundary, so the rest is inferred from the germline J gene. This chain uses TRBV19 with TRBJ2-2, with 10 bases matching TRBD2. Per germline, CDR1 LNHDA and CDR2 SQIVND (reference sequence). V was clipped by 5 bases and J by 7 bases; unmatched bases: 10. The CDR3 is 16 residues long. CDR3 protein: CASSFPGLAFGGELFF. The CDR3 bases that were read are TGTGCCAGTAGTTTTCCGGGACTAGCGTTTGGCGGGGAG.

For this clone: With the read ending 3 residues before the CDR3 end, the germline J gene is used to fill in that end. The chain uses TRBV13 and TRBJ2-2; TRBD1 matches at 9 bases. J lost 4 bases, V lost 5 bases, and 8 bases had no gene match. The CDR3 consists of 16 residues. Per germline, CDR1 PRHDT and CDR2 FYEKMQ (reference sequence). The CDR3 region is CASSTQGAMGTGELFF. CDR3 DNA, as far as it was read: TGTGCCAGCAGCACACAGGGGGCTATGGGCACCGGGGAG.

As to this clone: The CDR3 end falls 3 residues outside the read, so it is completed with the germline J gene. The chain uses TRBV29-1 and TRBJ2-1, with 9 nucleotides matching TRBD1. Per germline, CDR1 SQVTM and CDR2 ANQGSEA. CDR3 length: 13 amino acids. The trim removed 7 bases at V and 7 bases at J, leaving 8 bases unmatched. The CDR3 reads CSGRQGGANEQFF. Incomplete CDR3 DNA: TGCAGCGGACGACAGGGGGGTGCGAATGAG.

As for this clone: Read data end 3 residues before the CDR3 end; the end is taken from the germline J gene. V gene TRBV7-8 combines with J gene TRBJ2-7; TRBD2 aligns across 7 bases. The CDR3 covers 16 residues. V dropped 1 base and J dropped 1; count of bases not matched to a gene: 7. Germline lookup yields CDR1 SGHVS and CDR2 FQNEAQ. The CDR3 loop reads CASSLGTGLPSYEQYF. Incomplete CDR3 DNA: TGTGCCAGCAGCTTAGGAACGGGACTACCGTCCTACGAG. The whole variable domain, remainder taken from reference TRBV7-8 and TRBJ2-7, is GAGVSQSPRYKVAKRGQDVALRCDPISGHVSLFWYQQALGQGPEFLTYFQNEAQLDKSGLPSDRFFAERPEGSVSTLKIQRTQQEDSAVYLCASSLGTGLPSYEQYFGPGTRLTVT.

As for this clone: The CDR3 goes on 3 residues after the read ends, and that part is filled in from the germline J gene. The chain has TRBV19 and TRBJ2-5; 12 bases map to TRBD2. The CDR3 extends over 16 amino acids. Germline CDR1 is LNHDA and CDR2 is SQIVND (reference sequence). Trimming at V came to 1 base and at J to 2 bases, leaving 2 bases not matched to a gene. The CDR3 sequence is CASSIGLAGAQETQYF. CDR3 DNA (partial): TGTGCCAGTAGTATAGGACTAGCGGGAGCACAAGAGACC. Full variable domain (missing parts from reference TRBV19 and TRBJ2-5): DGGITQSPKYLFRKEGQNVTLSCEQNLNHDAMYWYRQDPGQGLRLIYYSQIVNDFQKGDIAEGYSVSREKKESFPLTVTSAQKNPTAFYLCASSIGLAGAQETQYFGPGTRLLVL.

On this clone itself: Relative to the germline gene, one junction end is altered; a read error may explain this. The read halts 3 residues ahead of the CDR3 end, with the missing end drawn from the germline J gene. This chain links TRBV4-2 with TRBJ2-5; maybe TRBD2 (5 bases). From germline, CDR1 is LGHNA and CDR2 YNFKEQ. The CDR3 runs 15 residues. The CDR3 bases that were read are TGCGCCAGCAGCCAAGAGCAAGACCCGGGGGAGACC. This codes for CASSQEQDPGET. The full CDR3 reads CASSQEQDPGETQYF.

Comment on this clone: The CDR3 end falls 3 residues outside the read, so it is completed with the germline J gene. This chain connects TRBV5-5 to TRBJ2-5; D not resolved. The V end lost 6 bases, the J end lost 1 base, and 16 bases lay between the germline ends. Germline values: CDR1 SGHKS, CDR2 YYEKEE (reference sequence). The CDR3 spans 15 residues. CDR3 DNA (partial): TGTGCCAGCACCTCCCGCGAGTTGATCCAAGAGACC. Protein product: CASTSRELIQET. The entire CDR3 protein is CASTSRELIQETQYF.

As for this clone: The read stops 3 residues short of the end of the CDR3; the missing end is completed from the germline J gene. The chain has TRBV7-3 and TRBJ2-1, with 13 bases fitting TRBD2. The CDR3 covers 15 residues. J was trimmed by 4 bases and V by 5 bases; bases with no gene match: 2. Germline-derived CDR1 and CDR2 are SGHTA and FQGTGA. The CDR3 loop reads CASSQGLAGYNEQFF. CDR3 DNA, as far as it was read: TGTGCCAGCAGCCAGGGACTAGCGGGATACAATGAG. Supplemented by reference TRBV7-3 and TRBJ2-1, the full variable domain reads GAGVSQTPSNKVTEKGKYVELRCDPISGHTALYWYRQSLGQGPEFLIYFQGTGAADDSGLPNDRFFAVRPEGSVSTLKIQRTERGDSAVYLCASSQGLAGYNEQFFGPGTRLTVL.

In the case of this clone: The CDR3 is cut off 3 residues early in the read; its end comes from the germline J gene. V usage is TRBV4-1 and J usage is TRBJ1-5, with a tentative D call TRBD1 (5 bases). V dropped 3 bases and J dropped 3 bases, with 9 bases sitting between them. CDR3 size: 14 residues. Germline V gene sequence: CDR1 MGHRA, CDR2 YSYEKL. This CDR3 is CASSHGQVNQPQHF. The part of the CDR3 DNA that was read is TGCGCCAGCAGCCACGGACAAGTCAATCAGCCC.

A word on this clone: The CDR3 extends 3 residues past the end of the read, so its final part is completed from the germline J gene. The chain combines TRBV19 with TRBJ2-1; perhaps TRBD1 as D (6 bases). The germline gives CDR1 LNHDA, CDR2 SQIVND (reference sequence). The length of the CDR3 is 15 residues. Trimming cost V 7 bases and J 0 bases, with 13 bases left between them. CDR3 loop: CASTPGQNSYNEQFF. The CDR3 bases that were read are TGTGCCAGTACCCCGGGACAAAACTCCTACAATGAG.

About this clone: The CDR3 goes on 3 residues after the read ends, and that part is filled in from the germline J gene. The chain links TRBV5-1 to TRBJ2-7; TRBD2 matches at 7 bases. Germline loops: CDR1 SGHRS, CDR2 YFSETQ. The CDR3 is 15 amino acids. Trimming cost V 0 bases and J 5 bases; bases outside gene matches: 8. The sequenced part of the CDR3 DNA is TGCGCCAGCAGCTTGGAGGCGGGAGTAGGACACGAG. It translates to CASSLEAGVGHE. The complete CDR3 protein is CASSLEAGVGHEQYF.

Partial CDR3 DNA: TGTGCCAGCAATCCAGGAGCCTACGAG. Encoded protein: CASNPGAYE. The entire CDR3 protein is CASNPGAYEQYF. The chain has TRBV2 and TRBJ2-7; D remains unclear. The missing CDR3 end, 3 residues past where the read stops, is filled in from the germline J gene. V lost 7 bases to trimming and J lost 2 bases, with 9 bases between them. Germline V gene lookup returns CDR1 SNHLY and CDR2 FYNNEI. The CDR3 loop spans 12 amino acids.

Details on this clone: The read is 3 residues too short to cover the CDR3 end, so that end is filled in from the germline J gene. The J gene is TRBJ2-7, the V gene TRBV5-1; TRBD1 matches 8 bases. The junction had 12 bases not matched to a gene; V was cut back by 4 bases and J by 6 bases. The CDR3 runs to 15 residues. Per the germline V gene, CDR1 is SGHRS and CDR2 is YFSETQ. The DNA read from the CDR3 is TGCGCCAGCAGCATAGGACAGGGCCTTTCCCCCGAG. The encoded protein is CASSIGQGLSPE. The CDR3 in full is CASSIGQGLSPEQYF.

Turning to this clone: The sequenced fragment ends 3 residues before the CDR3 boundary, so the rest is inferred from the germline J gene. This chain links TRBV4-1 with TRBJ2-1; a possible D gene is TRBD2 (6 bases). The V gene lost 5 bases and the J gene lost 6 bases, with 23 bases spanning the gap. Per the germline V gene, CDR1 is MGHRA and CDR2 is YSYEKL. CDR3 length: 17 amino acids. Partial CDR3 DNA: TGCGCCAGCAGCACCATAGCGGCCAAACCCCCTATCAATGAG. Translating gives CASSTIAAKPPINE. From start to end, the CDR3 is CASSTIAAKPPINEQFF.

Worth noting for this clone: The read ends 3 residues early relative to the CDR3; the germline J gene fills the gap. The J gene is TRBJ2-3, the V gene TRBV19; 7 nucleotides line up with TRBD2. The germline CDR1 and CDR2 sequences are LNHDA and SQIVND (reference sequence). V was pared by 6 bases and J by 2 bases, with 23 bases of the junction left unmatched. There are 20 residues in the CDR3. CDR3: CASSPSRVGLSGTSTDTQYF. The sequenced part of the CDR3 DNA is TGTGCCAGTAGCCCTTCAAGGGTGGGCCTGAGCGGGACGTCCACAGATACG.